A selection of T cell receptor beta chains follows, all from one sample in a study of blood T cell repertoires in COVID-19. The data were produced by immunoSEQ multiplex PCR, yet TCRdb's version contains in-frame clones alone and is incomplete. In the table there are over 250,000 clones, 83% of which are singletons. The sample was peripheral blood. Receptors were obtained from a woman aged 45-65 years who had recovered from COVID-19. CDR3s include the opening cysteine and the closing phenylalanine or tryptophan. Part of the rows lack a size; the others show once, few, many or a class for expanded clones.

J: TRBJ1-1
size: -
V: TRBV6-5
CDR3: CASLGQGAMNTEAFF

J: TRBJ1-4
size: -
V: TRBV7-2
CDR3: CASSPRLLGKLFF

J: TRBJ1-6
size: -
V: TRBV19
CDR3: CASRSRGNLGNSPLHF

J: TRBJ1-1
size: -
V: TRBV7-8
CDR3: CASSLKQSMNTEAFF

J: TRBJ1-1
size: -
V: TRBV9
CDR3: CASSPDQGGTEAFF

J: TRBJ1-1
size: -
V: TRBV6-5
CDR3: CASTPRRNTEAFF

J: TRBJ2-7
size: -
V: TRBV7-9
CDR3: CASSEHGLAIYEQYF

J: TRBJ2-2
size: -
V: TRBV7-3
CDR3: CASSLQGTGHGELFF

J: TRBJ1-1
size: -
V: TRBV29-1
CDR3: CSAGTGGVNTEAFF

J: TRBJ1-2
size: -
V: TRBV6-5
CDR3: CASSYSRETGNYGYTF

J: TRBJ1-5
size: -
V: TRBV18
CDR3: CASSPDLELTQHF

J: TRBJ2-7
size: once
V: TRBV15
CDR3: CATSRDLYEQYF

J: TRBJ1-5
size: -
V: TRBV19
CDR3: CASSGDSRFNQPQHF

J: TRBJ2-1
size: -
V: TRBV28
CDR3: CASSPGGSGGYNEQFF

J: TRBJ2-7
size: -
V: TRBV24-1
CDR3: CATSAGRGGGYEQYF

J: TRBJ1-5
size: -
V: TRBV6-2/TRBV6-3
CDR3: CASSWAGGKRPQHF

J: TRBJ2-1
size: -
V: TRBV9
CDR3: CASSETSGMAYNEQFF

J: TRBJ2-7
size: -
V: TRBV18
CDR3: CASSPRERERHEQYF

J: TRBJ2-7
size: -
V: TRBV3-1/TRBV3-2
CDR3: CASSQVGHEQYF

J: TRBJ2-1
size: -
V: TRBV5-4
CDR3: CASSLGQGSSYNEQFF

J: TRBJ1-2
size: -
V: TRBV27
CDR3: CASSPRGGNYGYTF

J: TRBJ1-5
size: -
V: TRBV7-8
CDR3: CASSRDRWRIQPQHF

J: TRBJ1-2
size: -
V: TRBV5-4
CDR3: CASSLGGEQGYGGYGYTF

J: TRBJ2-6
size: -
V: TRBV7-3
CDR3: CASTHGGGGANVLTF

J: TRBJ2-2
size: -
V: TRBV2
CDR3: CASSRRAGQTGELFF

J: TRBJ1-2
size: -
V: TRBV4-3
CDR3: CASSQVYDRAYGYTF

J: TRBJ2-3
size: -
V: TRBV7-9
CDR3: CASSLGTNTDTQYF

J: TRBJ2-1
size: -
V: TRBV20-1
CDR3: CSASRPWDFYKFF

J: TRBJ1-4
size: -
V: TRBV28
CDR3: CASSHRGLTNEKLFF

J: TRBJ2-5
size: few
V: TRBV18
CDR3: CASSPPRTGVIQETQYF

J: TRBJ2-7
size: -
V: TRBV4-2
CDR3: CASRTNRGHGEQYF

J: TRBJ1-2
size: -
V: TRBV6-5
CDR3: CASSTADLYGYTF

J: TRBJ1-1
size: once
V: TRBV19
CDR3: CASSFYRGRSTEAFF

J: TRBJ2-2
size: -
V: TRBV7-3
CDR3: CATRWGQGNNGELFF

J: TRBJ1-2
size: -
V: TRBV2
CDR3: CASSVSGYTF

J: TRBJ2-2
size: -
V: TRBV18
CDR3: CASSPSPPSNTGELFF

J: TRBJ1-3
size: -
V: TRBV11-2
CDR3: CASSLRTGSGNTIYF

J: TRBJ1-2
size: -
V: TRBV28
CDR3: CASSSHGTGTGSYGYTF

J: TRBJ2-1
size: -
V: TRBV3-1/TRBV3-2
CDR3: CASSMLTYNEQFF

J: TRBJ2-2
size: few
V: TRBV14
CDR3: CASSQSLPGGELFF

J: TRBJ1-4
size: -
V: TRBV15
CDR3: CATSSRQAGEKLFF

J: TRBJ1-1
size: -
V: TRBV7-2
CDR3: CASSLTRASFTEAFF

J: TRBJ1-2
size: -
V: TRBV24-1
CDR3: CATSAGQHYGYTF

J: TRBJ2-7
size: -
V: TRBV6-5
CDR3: CASSYSRAFASYEQYF

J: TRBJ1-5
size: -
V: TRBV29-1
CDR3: CSVGDQRAAQPQHF

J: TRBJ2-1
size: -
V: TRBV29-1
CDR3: CSVSERGNEQFF

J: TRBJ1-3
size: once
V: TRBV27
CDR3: CASSQGAGGNTIYF

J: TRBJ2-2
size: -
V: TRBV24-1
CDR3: CATSDRRATGELFF

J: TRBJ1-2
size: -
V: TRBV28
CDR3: CASSAGGPNYGYTF

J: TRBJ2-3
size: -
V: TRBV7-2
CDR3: CAGSMKAGGDTQYF

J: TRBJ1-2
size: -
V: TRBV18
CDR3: CASSPTGKHGYTF

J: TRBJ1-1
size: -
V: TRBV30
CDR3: CAWKRGLPEAFF

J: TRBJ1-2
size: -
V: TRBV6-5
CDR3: CASSSTGGSYGYTF

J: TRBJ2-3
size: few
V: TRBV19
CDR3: CASSARQGTRSTDTQYF

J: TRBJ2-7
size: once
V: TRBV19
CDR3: CASSIDGVGYEQYF

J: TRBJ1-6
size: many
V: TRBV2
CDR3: CASRTGTEASPLHF

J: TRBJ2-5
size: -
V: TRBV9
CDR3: CASSPPGNWETQYF